This record looks at one TCR beta chain sequence and its context. This clone's antigen is unknown. Qualities for individual bases were not recorded, and no much larger clone is one base off. The CDR3 regions of human TCRbeta chains were subjected to immunosequencing. In the authors' own workflow: Repertoire TCRs were checked for matches against a reference library of SARS-CoV-2-specific TCRs that had been generated using the MIRA antigen-specificity platform. Breadth was defined as the fraction of unique TCRs that were SARS-CoV-2-associated, and depth was defined as the fraction of total T cells that were SARS-CoV-2-associated. Using the MIRA data, each spike-specific TCR was assigned both to the spike region to which the TCR was reactive and to a CD4 or CD8 class. Log10-transformed breadth and depth values were compared by one-way ANOVA with Sidak's multiple comparisons tests. TCRdb limited this immuneACCESS table to in-frame rearrangements with V and J called. A share of clones is missing; checked studies link under half to unresolved V genes, and the rest is unexplained. From that table come the V and J calls and clone size; the DNA was used to work out D and trimming. The sample table lists 110,000 to 150,000 clones, 85% to 95% of them with a count of one. Of the sample, under 10% falls within the top ten clones.

The entry originates in a study of T cell responses to AZD1222 COVID-19 vaccine (dated by TCRdb to the early 2020s). In the study overall: AZD1222 recipients with second doses at about 4 weeks or about 12 weeks were pooled, because spike-specific TCR depth and breadth did not differ between schedules. A total of under 250 trial participants underwent TCR sequencing, of whom more than 200 had received two doses of AZD1222 and about 25 had received two doses of the MenACWY control vaccine. Trial participants were enrolled by age into 18-55, 56-69 and 70-plus year subgroups, with about 150, 27 and 61 TCR-sequenced participants respectively. Study-wide conclusions, independent of this receptor: Participants were mostly white British and included more females than males, and it was suggested by the authors that clonal diversity may have been underestimated. The whole spike protein was spanned by vaccine-associated CD4 TCRs, and dominant responses were seen in regions 160-218 and 743-854. Epitopes outside the regions mutated in the B.1.351 and B.1.1.7 variants were reportedly recognized by nearly half of the unique spike-specific TCRs. A significant rise in spike-specific TCR breadth and depth was observed after two AZD1222 doses relative to day 0 and relative to MenACWY recipients. No day 14 peak-response samples were available, so repertoires were characterized only after the peak T cell response. Conclusions about previously exposed vaccinees are limited, since just a handful of AZD1222 recipients were seropositive for SARS-CoV-2 at baseline. The 56-69-year group was small, and its depth increase did not reach significance, likely because of low power.

V is trimmed back by 7 bases and J by 4 bases, and the junction contains 12 bases that no gene match accounts for. From the cysteine up to the phenylalanine, the CDR3 has a length of 16 residues. The DNA shown is the 48-base CDR3, in frame from base 1. For CDR1 and CDR2, the germline V gene lists SNHLY and FYNNEI. Taken with the paper, the label for time point translates to: baseline before first vaccination. The vaccinee samples were drawn from two UK trials, COV001 and COV002, one of which was a single-blind randomized controlled phase 2/3 trial testing AZD1222 (ChAdOx1 nCoV-19) in healthy adults. For TCRbeta chain sequencing, PBMC samples from trial participants were taken at day 0 and at day 28 after the second dose.

The sample consisted of peripheral blood, taken on day 0 of AZD1222 vaccination. The sequence is built from TRBV2 and TRBJ2-2, with 7 central nucleotides matching TRBD2. The sequence was obtained from an adult in good health. The CDR3: CASNRPSGGSTGELFF. Read as DNA, the sequence is TGTGCCAGCAACCGCCCCTCGGGGGGTAGCACCGGGGAGCTGTTTTTT.